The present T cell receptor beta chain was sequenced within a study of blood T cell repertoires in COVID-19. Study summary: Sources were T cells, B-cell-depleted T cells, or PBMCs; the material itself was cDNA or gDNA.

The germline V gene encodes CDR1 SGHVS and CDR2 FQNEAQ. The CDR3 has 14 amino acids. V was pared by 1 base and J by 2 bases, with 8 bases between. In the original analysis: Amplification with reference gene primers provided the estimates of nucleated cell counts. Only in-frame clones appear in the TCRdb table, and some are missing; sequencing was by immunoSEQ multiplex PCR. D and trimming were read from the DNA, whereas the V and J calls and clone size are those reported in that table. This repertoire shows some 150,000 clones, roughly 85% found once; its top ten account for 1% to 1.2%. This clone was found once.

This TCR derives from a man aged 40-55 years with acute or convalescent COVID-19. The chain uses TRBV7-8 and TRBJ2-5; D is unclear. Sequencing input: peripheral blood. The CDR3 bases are TGTGCCAGCAGCTTAGGAGGATCTCAAGAGACCCAGTACTTC. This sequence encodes CASSLGGSQETQYF.